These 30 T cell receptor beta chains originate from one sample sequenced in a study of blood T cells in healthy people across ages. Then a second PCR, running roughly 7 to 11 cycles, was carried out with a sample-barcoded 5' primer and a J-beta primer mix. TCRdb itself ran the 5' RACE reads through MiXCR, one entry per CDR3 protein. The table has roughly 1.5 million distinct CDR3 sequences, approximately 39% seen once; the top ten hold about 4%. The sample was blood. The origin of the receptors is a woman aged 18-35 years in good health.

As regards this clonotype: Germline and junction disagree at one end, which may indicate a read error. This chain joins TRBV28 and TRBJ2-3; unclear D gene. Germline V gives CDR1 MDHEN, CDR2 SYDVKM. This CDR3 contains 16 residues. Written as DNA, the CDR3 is TGTGCCGGCAGCATGGGGTCAGGAATTGGCTCAGATACGCAGTATTTT. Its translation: CAGSMGSGIGSDTQYF.

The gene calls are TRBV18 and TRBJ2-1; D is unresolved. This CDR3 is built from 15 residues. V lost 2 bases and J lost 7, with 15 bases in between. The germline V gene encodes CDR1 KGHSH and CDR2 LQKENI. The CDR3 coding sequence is TGTGCCAGCTCACCAATCTTTGGAGATTTGAATGAGCAGTTCTTC. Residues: CASSPIFGDLNEQFF.

CDR3 DNA sequence: TGTGCCAGCAGTGAAGCGCTGACGGGGGGACGCTCCTACAATGAGCAGTTCTTC. Translated: CASSEALTGGRSYNEQFF. This chain links TRBV6-1 with TRBJ2-1; 7 bases line up with TRBD2. Germline V lookup: CDR1 MNHNS, CDR2 SASEGT. The CDR3 contains 18 residues. V shed 0 bases, J shed 0 bases, and the junction held 8 bases outside the gene matches.

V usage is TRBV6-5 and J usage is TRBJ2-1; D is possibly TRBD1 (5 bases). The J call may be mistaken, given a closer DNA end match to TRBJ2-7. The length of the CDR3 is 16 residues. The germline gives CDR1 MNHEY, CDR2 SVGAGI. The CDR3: CASRTDLLGVYNEQYF. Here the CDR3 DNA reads TGTGCCAGCAGGACGGACCTCCTAGGGGTCTACAATGAGCAGTACTTC.

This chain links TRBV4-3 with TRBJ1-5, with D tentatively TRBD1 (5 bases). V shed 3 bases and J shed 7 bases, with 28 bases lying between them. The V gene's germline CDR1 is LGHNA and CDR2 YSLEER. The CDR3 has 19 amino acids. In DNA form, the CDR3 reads TGCGCCAGCAGCCATGGATACGGAGGGGATGGGCCTTTAGAGCAGCCCCAGCATTTT. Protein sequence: CASSHGYGGDGPLEQPQHF.

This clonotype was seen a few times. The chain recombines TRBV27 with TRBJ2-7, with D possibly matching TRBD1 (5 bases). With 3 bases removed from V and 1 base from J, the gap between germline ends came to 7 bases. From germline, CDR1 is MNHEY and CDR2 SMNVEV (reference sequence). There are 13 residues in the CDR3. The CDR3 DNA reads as TGTGCCAGCAGTTTTGGGGCATCCTACGAGCAGTACTTC. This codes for CASSFGASYEQYF.

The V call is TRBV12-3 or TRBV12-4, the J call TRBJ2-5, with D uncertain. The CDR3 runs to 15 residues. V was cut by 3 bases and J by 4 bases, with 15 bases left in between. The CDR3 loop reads CASSLSRVSGETQYF. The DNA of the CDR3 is TGTGCCAGCAGTTTGTCTAGGGTCTCCGGAGAGACCCAGTACTTC.

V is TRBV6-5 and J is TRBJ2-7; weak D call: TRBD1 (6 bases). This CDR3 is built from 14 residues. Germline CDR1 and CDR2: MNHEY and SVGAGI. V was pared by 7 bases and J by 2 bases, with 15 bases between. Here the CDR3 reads CASTPPTGTYEQYF. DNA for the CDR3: TGTGCCAGCACTCCTCCAACAGGGACCTACGAGCAGTACTTC.

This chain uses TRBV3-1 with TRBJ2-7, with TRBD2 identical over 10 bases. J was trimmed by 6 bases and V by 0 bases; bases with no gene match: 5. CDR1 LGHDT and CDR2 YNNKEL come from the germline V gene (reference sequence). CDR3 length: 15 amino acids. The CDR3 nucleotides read TGTGCCAGCAGCCAAGATGCTAGCGGGAGATCCGAGCAGTACTTC. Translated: CASSQDASGRSEQYF.

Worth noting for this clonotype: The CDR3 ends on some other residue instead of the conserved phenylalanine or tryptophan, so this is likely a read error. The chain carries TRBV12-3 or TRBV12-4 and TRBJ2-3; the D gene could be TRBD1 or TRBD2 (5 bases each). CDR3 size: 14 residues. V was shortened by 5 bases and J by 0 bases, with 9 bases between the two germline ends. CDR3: CASSLGASTDTQYS. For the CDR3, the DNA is TGTGCCAGCAGTCTCGGGGCTAGCACAGATACGCAGTATTCT.

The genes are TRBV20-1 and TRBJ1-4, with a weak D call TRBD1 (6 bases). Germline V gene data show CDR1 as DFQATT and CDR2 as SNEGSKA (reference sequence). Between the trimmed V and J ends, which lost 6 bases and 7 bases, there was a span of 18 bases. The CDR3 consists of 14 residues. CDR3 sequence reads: CSAVGTYKGEKLFF. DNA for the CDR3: TGCAGTGCAGTCGGGACATATAAAGGTGAAAAACTGTTTTTT.

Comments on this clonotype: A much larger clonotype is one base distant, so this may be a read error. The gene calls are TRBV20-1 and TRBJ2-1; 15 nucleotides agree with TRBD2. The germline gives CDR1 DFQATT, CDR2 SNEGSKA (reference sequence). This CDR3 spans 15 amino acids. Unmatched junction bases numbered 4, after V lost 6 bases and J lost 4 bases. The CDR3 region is CSARTSGGGYNEQFF. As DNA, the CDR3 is TGCAGTGCCAGGACTAGCGGGGGGGGATACAATGAGCAGTTCTTC.

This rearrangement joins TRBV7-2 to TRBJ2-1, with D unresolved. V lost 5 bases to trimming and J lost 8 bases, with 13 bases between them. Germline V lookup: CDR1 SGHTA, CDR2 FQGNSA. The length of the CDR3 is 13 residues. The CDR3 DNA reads TGTGCCAGCAGCGTAATTGGTTGGGATGAGCAGTTCTTC. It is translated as CASSVIGWDEQFF.

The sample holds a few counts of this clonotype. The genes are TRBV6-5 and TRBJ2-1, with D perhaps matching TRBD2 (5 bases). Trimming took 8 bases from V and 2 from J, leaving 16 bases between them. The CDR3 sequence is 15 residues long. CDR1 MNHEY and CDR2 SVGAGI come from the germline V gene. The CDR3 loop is CASGRLAGAYNEQFF. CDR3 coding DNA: TGTGCCAGCGGACGTTTGGCGGGCGCCTACAATGAGCAGTTCTTC.

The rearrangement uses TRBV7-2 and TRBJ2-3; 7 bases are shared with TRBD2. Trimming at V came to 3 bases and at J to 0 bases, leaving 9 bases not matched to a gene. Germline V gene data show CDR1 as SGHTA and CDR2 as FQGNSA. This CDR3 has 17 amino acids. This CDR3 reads CASSFAPSGASTDTQYF. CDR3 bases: TGTGCCAGCAGCTTCGCACCCAGCGGGGCGAGCACAGATACGCAGTATTTT.

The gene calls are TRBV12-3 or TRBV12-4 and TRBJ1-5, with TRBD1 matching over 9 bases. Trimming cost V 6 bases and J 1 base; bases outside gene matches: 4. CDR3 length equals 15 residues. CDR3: CASRLQGASNQPQHF. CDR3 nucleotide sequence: TGTGCCAGCAGGTTACAGGGGGCAAGCAATCAGCCCCAGCATTTT.

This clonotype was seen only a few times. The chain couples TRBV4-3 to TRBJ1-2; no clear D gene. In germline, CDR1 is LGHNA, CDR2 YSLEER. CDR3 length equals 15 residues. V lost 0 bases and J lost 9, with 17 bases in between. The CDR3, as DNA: TGCGCCAGCAGCCAAGATTATGTGACCTTCGCGCGCTACACCTTC. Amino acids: CASSQDYVTFARYTF.

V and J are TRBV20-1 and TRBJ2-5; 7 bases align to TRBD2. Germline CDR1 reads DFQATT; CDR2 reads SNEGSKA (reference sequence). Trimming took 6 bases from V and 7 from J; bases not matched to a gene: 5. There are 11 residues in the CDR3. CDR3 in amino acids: CSAPAGRTQYF. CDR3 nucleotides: TGCAGTGCCCCAGCGGGGAGGACCCAGTACTTC.

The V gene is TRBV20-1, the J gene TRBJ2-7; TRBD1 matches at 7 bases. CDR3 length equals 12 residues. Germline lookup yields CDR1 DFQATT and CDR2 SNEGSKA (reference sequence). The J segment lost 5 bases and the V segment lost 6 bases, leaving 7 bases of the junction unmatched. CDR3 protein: CSAHWTGHEQYF. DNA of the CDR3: TGCAGTGCCCACTGGACAGGCCACGAGCAGTACTTC.

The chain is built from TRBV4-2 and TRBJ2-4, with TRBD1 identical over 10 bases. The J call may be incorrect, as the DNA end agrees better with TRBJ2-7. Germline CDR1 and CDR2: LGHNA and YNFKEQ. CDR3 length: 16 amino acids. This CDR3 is CASSYPPGQGIYEQYF. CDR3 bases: TGTGCCAGCAGCTACCCCCCGGGACAGGGGATTTACGAGCAGTACTTC.

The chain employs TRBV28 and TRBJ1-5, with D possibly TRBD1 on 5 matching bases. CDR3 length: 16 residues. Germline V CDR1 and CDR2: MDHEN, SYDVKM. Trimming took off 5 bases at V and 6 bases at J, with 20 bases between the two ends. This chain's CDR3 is CASSPTGTRVSQPQHF. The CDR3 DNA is TGTGCCAGCAGTCCAACCGGGACTAGGGTTTCTCAGCCCCAGCATTTT.

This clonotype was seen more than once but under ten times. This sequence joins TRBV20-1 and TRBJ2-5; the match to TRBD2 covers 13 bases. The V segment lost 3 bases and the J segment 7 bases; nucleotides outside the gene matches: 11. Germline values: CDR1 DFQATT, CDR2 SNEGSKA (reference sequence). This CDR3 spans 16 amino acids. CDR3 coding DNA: TGCAGTGCTAGCGTTCCCGGGACTAGCGGGGAAGGGACCCAGTACTTC. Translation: CSASVPGTSGEGTQYF.

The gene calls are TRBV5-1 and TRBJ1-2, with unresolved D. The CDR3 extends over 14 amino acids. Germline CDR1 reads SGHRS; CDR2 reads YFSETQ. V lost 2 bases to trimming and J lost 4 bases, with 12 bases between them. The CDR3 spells CASSFSPDAYGYTF. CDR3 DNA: TGCGCCAGCAGCTTCAGTCCGGACGCCTATGGCTACACCTTC.

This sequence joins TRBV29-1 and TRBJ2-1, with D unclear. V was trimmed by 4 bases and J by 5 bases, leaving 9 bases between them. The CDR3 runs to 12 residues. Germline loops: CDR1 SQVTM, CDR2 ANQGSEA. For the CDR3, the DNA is TGCAGCGTTGGCCCTAGAGACAATGAGCAGTTCTTC. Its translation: CSVGPRDNEQFF.

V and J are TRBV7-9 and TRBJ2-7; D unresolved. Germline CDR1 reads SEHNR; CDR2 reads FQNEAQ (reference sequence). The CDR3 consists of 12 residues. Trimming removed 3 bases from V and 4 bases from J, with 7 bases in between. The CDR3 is CASSFEEYEQYF. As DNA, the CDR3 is TGTGCCAGCAGCTTCGAAGAATACGAGCAGTACTTC.

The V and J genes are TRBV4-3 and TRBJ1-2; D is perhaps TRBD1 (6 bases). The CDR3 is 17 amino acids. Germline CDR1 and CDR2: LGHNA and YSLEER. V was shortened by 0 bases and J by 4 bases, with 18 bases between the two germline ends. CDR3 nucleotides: TGCGCCAGCAGCCAAGAGGGGGGGCCAGGGATGGGCTATGGCTACACCTTC. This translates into CASSQEGGPGMGYGYTF.

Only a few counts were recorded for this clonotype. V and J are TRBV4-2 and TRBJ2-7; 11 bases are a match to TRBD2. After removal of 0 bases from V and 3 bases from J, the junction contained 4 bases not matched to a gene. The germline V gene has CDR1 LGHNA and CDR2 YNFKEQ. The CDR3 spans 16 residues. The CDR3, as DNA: TGTGCCAGCAGCCAAGAGGCCGGGACTAGCGGCTACGAGCAGTACTTC. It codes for CASSQEAGTSGYEQYF.

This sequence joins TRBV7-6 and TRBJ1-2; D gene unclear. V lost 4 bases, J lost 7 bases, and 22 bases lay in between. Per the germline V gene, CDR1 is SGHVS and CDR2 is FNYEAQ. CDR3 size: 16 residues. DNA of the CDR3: TGTGCCAGCAGCTCCTTCCCGGGCCTTCACATGGGTGGCTACACCTTC. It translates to CASSSFPGLHMGGYTF.

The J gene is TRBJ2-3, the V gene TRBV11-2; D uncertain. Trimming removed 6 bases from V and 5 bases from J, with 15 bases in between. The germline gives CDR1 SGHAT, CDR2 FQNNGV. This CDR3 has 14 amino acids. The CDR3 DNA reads TGTGCCAGCAGGCCTAGACCATCCGGAGATACGCAGTATTTT. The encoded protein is CASRPRPSGDTQYF.

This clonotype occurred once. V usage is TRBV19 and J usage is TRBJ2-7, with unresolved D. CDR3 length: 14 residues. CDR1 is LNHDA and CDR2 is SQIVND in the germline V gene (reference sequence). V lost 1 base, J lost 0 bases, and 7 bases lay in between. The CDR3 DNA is TGTGCCAGTAGTATAGCGGACGGCTCCTACGAGCAGTACTTC. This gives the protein CASSIADGSYEQYF.